This entry lists 8 T cell receptor beta chains sequenced from one sample in a study of lymphopenia after photon versus proton radiotherapy. The table came from immunoSEQ multiplex PCR; TCRdb's copy has only in-frame clones and leaves some out. The profile shows tens of thousands of clones, 80% to 95% of them singletons. The specimen was peripheral blood, collected from a patient treated with photon-based radiotherapy. Every receptor here comes from a woman aged 40-49 years with cholangiocarcinoma.

V gene TRBV4-2 combines with J gene TRBJ1-2; the D gene is possibly TRBD1 (6 bases). V lost 2 bases and J 5 bases, leaving 15 bases between the germline ends. Germline CDR1 and CDR2: LGHNA and YNFKEQ. The CDR3 is 15 residues long. The DNA of the CDR3 is TGTGCCAGCAGCCAAACAACAGGGAGTAGGTATGGCTACACCTTC. Translating gives CASSQTTGSRYGYTF.

The CDR3 DNA sequence: TGTGCCAGCAGCTTGGAGGGGGCACGCACTGAAGCTTTCTTT. Translation gives CASSLEGARTEAFF. The chain carries TRBV5-8 and TRBJ1-1, with TRBD1 matching over 7 bases. After removal of 0 bases from V and 4 bases from J, the junction contained 3 bases not matched to a gene. This CDR3 is 14 amino acids long. Germline V gene sequence: CDR1 SGHTS, CDR2 YDEGEE. Full variable domain (missing parts from reference TRBV5-8 and TRBJ1-1): EAGVTQSPTHLIKTRGQQATLRCSPISGHTSVYWYQQALGLGLQFLLWYDEGEERNRGNFPPRFSGRQFPNYSSELNVNALELEDSALYLCASSLEGARTEAFFGQGTRLTVV.

The rearrangement links TRBV7-2 to TRBJ1-2; a possible D gene is TRBD1 (6 bases). Trimming shortened V by 5 bases and J by 4 bases, and 17 bases separated the two germline ends. Germline V gives CDR1 SGHTA, CDR2 FQGNSA. This CDR3 is 15 amino acids long. DNA for the CDR3: TGTGCCAGCAGCCTCTTGGAAGGGGGGGCCTATGGCTACACCTTC. It translates to CASSLLEGGAYGYTF.

The rearrangement uses TRBV6-5 and TRBJ2-2; a weak D match, TRBD1 (6 bases). With 6 bases removed from V and 5 bases from J, the gap between germline ends came to 13 bases. Per germline, CDR1 MNHEY and CDR2 SVGAGI. The CDR3 has 14 residues. CDR3 bases: TGTGCCAGCAGACCACAGGGTGGGACCGGGGAGCTGTTTTTT. This translates into CASRPQGGTGELFF.

The chain uses TRBV5-1 and TRBJ2-2; the D is unclear. CDR1 and CDR2 (germline): SGHRS, YFSETQ. This CDR3 comprises 14 residues. V lost 0 bases to trimming and J lost 1 base, with 4 bases between them. The CDR3 region has the DNA TGCGCCAGCAGCTTGGGGGAGAACACCGGGGAGCTGTTTTTT. This translates into CASSLGENTGELFF.

V is TRBV11-2 and J is TRBJ2-5; possible D gene TRBD2, 6 bases. The CDR3 runs 15 residues. CDR1 and CDR2 (germline): SGHAT, FQNNGV. Trimming removed 5 bases at V and 2 bases at J, with 15 bases between. CDR3 region: CASSRDSLAQETQYF. The CDR3 bases are TGTGCCAGCAGCAGGGACTCCTTGGCGCAAGAGACCCAGTACTTC.

The chain links TRBV5-1 to TRBJ1-2; D is unresolved. Per the germline V gene, CDR1 is SGHRS and CDR2 is YFSETQ. Trimming took off 0 bases at V and 8 bases at J, with 11 bases between the two ends. This CDR3 is built from 13 residues. The CDR3 region is CASSLGPQEGYTF. CDR3 coding DNA: TGCGCCAGCAGCTTGGGTCCCCAGGAGGGCTACACCTTC.

This clone came up once. The genes are TRBV7-2 and TRBJ1-5; D gene ambiguous. CDR1 is SGHTA, CDR2 FQGNSA, per germline. This CDR3 spans 16 amino acids. Between the trimmed V and J ends, which lost 1 base and 5 bases, there was a span of 15 bases. The CDR3 coding sequence is TGTGCCAGCAGCTTAGTGGCCCCCCAAGCCCATCAGCCCCAGCATTTT. It yields the protein CASSLVAPQAHQPQHF.